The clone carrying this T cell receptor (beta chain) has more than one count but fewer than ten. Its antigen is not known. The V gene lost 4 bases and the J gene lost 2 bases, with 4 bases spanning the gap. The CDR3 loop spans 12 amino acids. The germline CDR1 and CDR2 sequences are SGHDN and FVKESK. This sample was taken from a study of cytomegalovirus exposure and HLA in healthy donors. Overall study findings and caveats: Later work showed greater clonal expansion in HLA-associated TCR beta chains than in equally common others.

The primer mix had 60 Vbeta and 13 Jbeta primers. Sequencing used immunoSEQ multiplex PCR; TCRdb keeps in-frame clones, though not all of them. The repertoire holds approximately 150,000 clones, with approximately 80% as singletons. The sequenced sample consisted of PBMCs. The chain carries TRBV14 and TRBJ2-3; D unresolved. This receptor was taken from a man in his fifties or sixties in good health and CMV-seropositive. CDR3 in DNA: TGTGCCAGCAGCCTCAACACAGATACGCAGTATTTT. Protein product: CASSLNTDTQYF.